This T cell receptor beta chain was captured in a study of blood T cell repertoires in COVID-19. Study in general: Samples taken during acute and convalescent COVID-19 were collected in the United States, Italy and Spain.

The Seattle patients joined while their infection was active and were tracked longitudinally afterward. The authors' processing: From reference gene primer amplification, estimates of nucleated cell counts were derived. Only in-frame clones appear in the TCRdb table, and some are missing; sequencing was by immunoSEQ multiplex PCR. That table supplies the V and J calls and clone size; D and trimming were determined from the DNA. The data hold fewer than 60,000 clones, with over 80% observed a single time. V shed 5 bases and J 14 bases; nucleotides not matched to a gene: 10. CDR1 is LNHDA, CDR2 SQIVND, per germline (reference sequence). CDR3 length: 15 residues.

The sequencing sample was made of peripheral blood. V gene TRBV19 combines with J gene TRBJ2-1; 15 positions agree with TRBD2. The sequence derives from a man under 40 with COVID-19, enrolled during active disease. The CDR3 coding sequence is TGTGCCAGTAGTTTTACTTCGGGACTAGCGGGAGGAAAGTTCTTC. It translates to CASSFTSGLAGGKFF.